This T cell receptor (beta chain) was profiled in a study of control samples from healthy donors and cancer patients. This CDR3 spans 14 amino acids. Trimming took 6 bases from V and 4 from J; bases not matched to a gene: 4. Per germline, CDR1 SGHTA and CDR2 FQGNSA. Assay used: immunoSEQ multiplex PCR; TCRdb lists only in-frame clones, some missing. The sample includes about 190,000 clones, about 90% of them seen just once. This clone occurred a few times. Other nucleotide sequences in the sample specify the same CDR3. The chain joins TRBV7-2 to TRBJ1-3, with 9 bases that match TRBD1. This TCR was recovered from a man aged 25 to 40 in good health. Sequenced input: blood. The CDR3 loop is CASSPGQGGNTIYF. The CDR3 nucleotides read TGTGCCAGCAGTCCCGGACAGGGGGGAAACACCATATATTTT. The full variable domain, with the rest looked up from reference TRBV7-2 and TRBJ1-3, is GAGVSQSPSNKVTEKGKDVELRCDPISGHTALYWYRQSLGQGLEFLIYFQGNSAPDKSGLPSDRFSAERTGGSVSTLTIQRTQQEDSAVYLCASSPGQGGNTIYFGEGSWLTVV.